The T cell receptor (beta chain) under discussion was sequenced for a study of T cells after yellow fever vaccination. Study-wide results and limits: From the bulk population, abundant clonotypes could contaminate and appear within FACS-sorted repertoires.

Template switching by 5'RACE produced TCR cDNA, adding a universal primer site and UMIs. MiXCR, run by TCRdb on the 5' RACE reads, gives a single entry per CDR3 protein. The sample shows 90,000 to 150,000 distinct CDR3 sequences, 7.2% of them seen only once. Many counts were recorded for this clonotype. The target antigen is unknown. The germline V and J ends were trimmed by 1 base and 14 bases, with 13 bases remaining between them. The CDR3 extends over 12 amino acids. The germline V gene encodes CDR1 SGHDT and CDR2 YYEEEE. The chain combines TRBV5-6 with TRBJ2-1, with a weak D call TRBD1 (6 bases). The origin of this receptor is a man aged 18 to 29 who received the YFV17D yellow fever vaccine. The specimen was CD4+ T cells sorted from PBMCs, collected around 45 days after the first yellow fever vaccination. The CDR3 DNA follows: TGTGCCAGCAGCTTGAACAACAGGGAGAAGTTCTTC. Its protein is CASSLNNREKFF.